These T cell receptor beta chains were read from a single sample in a study of control samples from healthy donors and cancer patients. Profiled with immunoSEQ multiplex PCR; TCRdb holds only in-frame clones, not every one. The sample has roughly 220,000 clones; just under 95% are singletons. The specimen sequenced was blood. The receptors stem from a man aged 45-60 years in good health. Each CDR3 is given with its conserved first and last residue. Each record gives: J gene, clone size, V gene, D gene, CDR3 protein, CDR3 DNA. D genes are given only for firm matches. Expanded clones get a size class; other rows say once, few or many, or leave the size out.

j_call: TRBJ2-2; clone_size: .; v_call: TRBV5-1; d_call: TRBD1; cdr3_aa: CASSLAGQGAPGELFF; cdr3_nt: TGCGCCAGCAGCTTGGCGGGGCAGGGGGCGCCCGGGGAGCTGTTTTTT
j_call: TRBJ2-1; clone_size: .; v_call: TRBV7-9; d_call: .; cdr3_aa: CASSLRLDGNEQFF; cdr3_nt: TGTGCCAGCAGCTTGAGGCTAGATGGCAATGAGCAGTTCTTC
j_call: TRBJ1-1; clone_size: .; v_call: TRBV7-2; d_call: .; cdr3_aa: CASKFQGGTEAFF; cdr3_nt: TGTGCCAGCAAATTTCAGGGAGGTACTGAAGCTTTCTTT
j_call: TRBJ1-5; clone_size: once; v_call: TRBV23-1; d_call: TRBD1; cdr3_aa: CASREHRGRSNQPQHF; cdr3_nt: TGCGCCAGCAGAGAACACAGGGGGCGGAGCAATCAGCCCCAGCATTTT
j_call: TRBJ2-2; clone_size: .; v_call: TRBV28; d_call: .; cdr3_aa: CASSFNQRELFF; cdr3_nt: TGTGCCAGCAGTTTTAATCAGAGGGAGCTGTTTTTT
j_call: TRBJ1-5; clone_size: .; v_call: TRBV5-1; d_call: TRBD1; cdr3_aa: CASSLTGAINQPQHF; cdr3_nt: TGCGCCAGCAGCTTGACAGGGGCTATCAATCAGCCCCAGCATTTT
j_call: TRBJ1-2; clone_size: .; v_call: TRBV28; d_call: .; cdr3_aa: CASRFLNYGYTF; cdr3_nt: TGTGCCAGCAGATTCTTGAACTATGGCTACACCTTC
j_call: TRBJ1-5; clone_size: few; v_call: TRBV6-2/TRBV6-3; d_call: TRBD1; cdr3_aa: CASSYTGGDQPQHF; cdr3_nt: TGTGCCAGCAGTTATACAGGGGGGGATCAGCCCCAGCATTTT
j_call: TRBJ2-3; clone_size: .; v_call: TRBV18; d_call: .; cdr3_aa: CASSPTLLGDTQYF; cdr3_nt: TGTGCCAGCTCCCCTACTTTGTTGGGAGATACGCAGTATTTT
j_call: TRBJ2-6; clone_size: .; v_call: TRBV27; d_call: .; cdr3_aa: CASSPPGLSSRANVLTF; cdr3_nt: TGTGCCAGCAGCCCCCCGGGACTTTCGTCTAGGGCCAACGTCCTGACTTTC
j_call: TRBJ1-6; clone_size: .; v_call: TRBV27; d_call: .; cdr3_aa: CASSRGGGSRSYNSPLHF; cdr3_nt: TGTGCCAGCAGTCGGGGAGGAGGAAGCCGCTCCTATAATTCACCCCTCCACTTT
j_call: TRBJ2-3; clone_size: .; v_call: TRBV7-2; d_call: TRBD2; cdr3_aa: CASSTPGGVADTQYF; cdr3_nt: TGTGCCAGCAGCACCCCGGGGGGAGTTGCAGATACGCAGTATTTT
j_call: TRBJ2-7; clone_size: .; v_call: TRBV28; d_call: .; cdr3_aa: CASTSYGGPGYEQYF; cdr3_nt: TGTGCCAGCACCTCTTACGGGGGGCCGGGGTACGAGCAGTACTTC
j_call: TRBJ2-2; clone_size: .; v_call: TRBV5-4; d_call: .; cdr3_aa: CASSLAAAPVGGSGGELFF; cdr3_nt: TGTGCCAGCAGCTTGGCCGCAGCGCCTGTTGGGGGCTCTGGCGGGGAGCTGTTTTTT
j_call: TRBJ2-3; clone_size: .; v_call: TRBV5-1; d_call: TRBD1; cdr3_aa: CASSPGQGARTDTQYF; cdr3_nt: TGCGCCAGCAGCCCCGGACAGGGGGCGAGGACAGATACGCAGTATTTT
j_call: TRBJ1-6; clone_size: .; v_call: TRBV7-9; d_call: .; cdr3_aa: CASSLGEGVTLHF; cdr3_nt: TGTGCCAGCAGCTTAGGAGAGGGTGTAACCCTCCACTTT
j_call: TRBJ2-2; clone_size: .; v_call: TRBV2; d_call: TRBD2; cdr3_aa: CASRRTSGGNTGELFF; cdr3_nt: TGTGCCAGCAGAAGGACTAGCGGGGGCAACACCGGGGAGCTGTTTTTT
j_call: TRBJ2-1; clone_size: .; v_call: TRBV4-1; d_call: TRBD1; cdr3_aa: CASSQDRGQGNNEQFF; cdr3_nt: TGCGCCAGCAGCCAAGATAGGGGACAGGGTAACAATGAGCAGTTCTTC
j_call: TRBJ2-3; clone_size: .; v_call: TRBV7-2; d_call: TRBD2; cdr3_aa: CASSVTSLRTRGGGKQYF; cdr3_nt: TGTGCCAGCAGCGTGACTTCCTTAAGGACTCGCGGGGGAGGGAAGCAGTATTTT
j_call: TRBJ2-2; clone_size: few; v_call: TRBV6-2/TRBV6-3; d_call: .; cdr3_aa: CASSYSLFGTPTGGTGELFF; cdr3_nt: TGTGCCAGCAGTTACTCCCTATTCGGGACCCCCACCGGAGGCACCGGGGAGCTGTTTTTT
j_call: TRBJ2-3; clone_size: .; v_call: TRBV5-4; d_call: .; cdr3_aa: CASSLGKGPPTDTQYF; cdr3_nt: TGTGCCAGCAGCTTGGGTAAGGGACCGCCCACAGATACGCAGTATTTT
j_call: TRBJ1-2; clone_size: .; v_call: TRBV6-5; d_call: .; cdr3_aa: CASSSGAGAYGYTF; cdr3_nt: TGTGCCAGCAGTTCCGGGGCAGGGGCCTACGGCTACACCTTC
j_call: TRBJ2-3; clone_size: .; v_call: TRBV10-2; d_call: .; cdr3_aa: CASSGTWGSTDTQYF; cdr3_nt: TGCGCCAGCAGCGGGACTTGGGGAAGCACAGATACGCAGTATTTT
j_call: TRBJ1-5; clone_size: .; v_call: TRBV28; d_call: .; cdr3_aa: CASSILQRASNQPQHF; cdr3_nt: TGTGCCAGCAGTATATTACAGCGGGCGTCCAATCAGCCCCAGCATTTT
j_call: TRBJ1-4; clone_size: .; v_call: TRBV14; d_call: .; cdr3_aa: CASSQEGFIGEKLFF; cdr3_nt: TGTGCCAGCAGCCAAGAAGGCTTCATAGGGGAAAAACTGTTTTTT
j_call: TRBJ1-2; clone_size: .; v_call: TRBV20-1; d_call: .; cdr3_aa: CIGWGSNGYTF; cdr3_nt: TGCATCGGGTGGGGTAGTAATGGCTACACCTTC
j_call: TRBJ2-3; clone_size: .; v_call: TRBV11-1; d_call: TRBD1; cdr3_aa: CASSLAPYGRGKVADTQYF; cdr3_nt: TGTGCCAGCAGCTTAGCTCCCTATGGCAGGGGGAAAGTCGCAGATACGCAGTATTTT
j_call: TRBJ2-7; clone_size: once; v_call: TRBV5-4; d_call: .; cdr3_aa: CASSPSPWDEQYF; cdr3_nt: TGTGCCAGCAGCCCCTCGCCATGGGACGAGCAGTACTTC
j_call: TRBJ1-4; clone_size: once; v_call: TRBV25-1; d_call: .; cdr3_aa: CASGRGGEKLFF; cdr3_nt: TGTGCCAGCGGGCGAGGTGGGGAAAAACTGTTTTTT
j_call: TRBJ1-3; clone_size: .; v_call: TRBV18; d_call: .; cdr3_aa: CASSPPGFRASGNTIYF; cdr3_nt: TGTGCCAGCTCACCACCGGGTTTTAGGGCTTCTGGAAACACCATATATTTT
j_call: TRBJ1-2; clone_size: .; v_call: TRBV28; d_call: .; cdr3_aa: CASSGGTSYGYTF; cdr3_nt: TGTGCCAGCAGCGGTGGGACAAGCTATGGCTACACCTTC
j_call: TRBJ2-1; clone_size: .; v_call: TRBV28; d_call: TRBD2; cdr3_aa: CASSLASGGAPRERDEQFF; cdr3_nt: TGTGCCAGCAGTTTAGCTAGCGGGGGGGCCCCCCGTGAGAGGGATGAGCAGTTCTTC
j_call: TRBJ1-2; clone_size: .; v_call: TRBV5-6; d_call: TRBD1; cdr3_aa: CASSLPTGVAYGYTF; cdr3_nt: TGTGCCAGCAGCTTACCGACAGGGGTAGCTTATGGCTACACCTTC
j_call: TRBJ2-1; clone_size: few; v_call: TRBV19; d_call: TRBD1; cdr3_aa: CASSKTGWNEQFF; cdr3_nt: TGTGCCAGTAGTAAGACAGGGTGGAATGAGCAGTTCTTC
j_call: TRBJ1-2; clone_size: .; v_call: TRBV5-1; d_call: TRBD1; cdr3_aa: CASSPGQGAGYGYTF; cdr3_nt: TGCGCCAGCAGCCCGGGACAGGGGGCGGGTTATGGCTACACCTTC
j_call: TRBJ1-2; clone_size: .; v_call: TRBV15; d_call: .; cdr3_aa: CATSRDETAYNYGYTF; cdr3_nt: TGTGCCACCAGCAGAGACGAGACAGCTTATAACTATGGCTACACCTTC
j_call: TRBJ2-1; clone_size: .; v_call: TRBV5-1; d_call: TRBD1; cdr3_aa: CASSLVQGAGNEQFF; cdr3_nt: TGCGCCAGCAGCTTGGTACAGGGGGCAGGCAATGAGCAGTTCTTC
j_call: TRBJ2-1; clone_size: .; v_call: TRBV5-1; d_call: TRBD1; cdr3_aa: CASSLEPRQGLQFF; cdr3_nt: TGCGCCAGCAGCTTGGAGCCCCGACAGGGGTTGCAGTTCTTC
j_call: TRBJ2-4; clone_size: .; v_call: TRBV3-1/TRBV3-2; d_call: TRBD2; cdr3_aa: CASSQDGLAGDSLAKNIQYF; cdr3_nt: TGTGCCAGCAGCCAAGATGGGCTAGCGGGGGACAGCCTAGCCAAAAACATTCAGTACTTC
j_call: TRBJ1-2; clone_size: .; v_call: TRBV9; d_call: TRBD1; cdr3_aa: CASSSRAGGASSYTF; cdr3_nt: TGTGCCAGCAGCTCCCGGGCAGGGGGCGCATCAAGCTACACCTTC
j_call: TRBJ1-5; clone_size: .; v_call: TRBV5-5; d_call: .; cdr3_aa: CASSFSGGLDQPQHF; cdr3_nt: TGTGCCAGCAGCTTTTCGGGGGGCTTGGACCAGCCCCAGCATTTT
j_call: TRBJ1-3; clone_size: .; v_call: TRBV19; d_call: .; cdr3_aa: CASSTAPGLRNTIYF; cdr3_nt: TGTGCCAGTAGTACCGCGCCGGGACTTCGAAACACCATATATTTT
j_call: TRBJ2-1; clone_size: .; v_call: TRBV5-1; d_call: .; cdr3_aa: CASSLLQGSSYNEQFF; cdr3_nt: TGCGCCAGCAGCTTACTACAGGGCAGCTCCTACAATGAGCAGTTCTTC
j_call: TRBJ1-5; clone_size: .; v_call: TRBV6-1; d_call: .; cdr3_aa: CASSEDYHPQHF; cdr3_nt: TGTGCCAGCAGTGAAGATTATCACCCCCAGCATTTT
j_call: TRBJ2-7; clone_size: .; v_call: TRBV5-1; d_call: TRBD1; cdr3_aa: CASSYGQGTGEQYF; cdr3_nt: TGCGCCAGCAGCTACGGACAGGGGACGGGCGAGCAGTACTTC
j_call: TRBJ2-7; clone_size: .; v_call: TRBV2; d_call: .; cdr3_aa: CASGRIDRPNEQYF; cdr3_nt: TGTGCCAGCGGAAGAATAGACAGGCCCAACGAGCAGTACTTC
j_call: TRBJ1-1; clone_size: .; v_call: TRBV7-9; d_call: .; cdr3_aa: CASSFHGDPTEAFF; cdr3_nt: TGTGCCAGCAGCTTTCACGGAGACCCGACTGAAGCTTTCTTT
j_call: TRBJ1-4; clone_size: .; v_call: TRBV28; d_call: TRBD1; cdr3_aa: CASSIQGVVEKLFF; cdr3_nt: TGTGCCAGCAGTATACAGGGGGTAGTGGAAAAACTGTTTTTT
j_call: TRBJ1-6; clone_size: .; v_call: TRBV28; d_call: .; cdr3_aa: CASSPVGSSNNSPLHF; cdr3_nt: TGTGCCAGCAGCCCCGTTGGAAGCTCGAATAATTCACCCCTCCACTTT
j_call: TRBJ1-1; clone_size: .; v_call: TRBV3-1/TRBV3-2; d_call: .; cdr3_aa: CASRRLWENTEAFF; cdr3_nt: TGTGCCAGCAGGCGGCTCTGGGAGAACACTGAAGCTTTCTTT